The 21 T cell receptor beta chains presented below share a single source sample, sequenced in a study of T-cell reconstitution after alpha-beta-depleted transplantation in children. For TCRbeta, the library was prepared with unique molecular identifiers. Each CDR3 protein is one row after TCRdb ran MiXCR on the PCR reads. The sample contains 250,000 to 300,000 distinct CDR3 sequences, around a tenth of which appear only once. The sequences come from PBMCs, collected before TCRalphabeta/CD19-depleted stem cell transplant. The origin of the receptors is a boy less than two years old with acute myeloid leukemia, due to receive a stem cell transplant.

In its sample, this clonotype was seen a few times. V gene TRBV5-4 combines with J gene TRBJ1-6; 11 nucleotides line up with TRBD1. CDR3 length: 15 amino acids. J gave up 7 bases and V 2 bases, and 2 bases lay outside the gene matches. Germline assignment: CDR1 SGHNT and CDR2 YYREEE (reference sequence). CDR3 protein: CASSFRTGGNSPLHF. The CDR3 nucleotides read TGTGCCAGCAGCTTCCGGACAGGGGGCAATTCACCCCTCCACTTT.

Ten or more counts support this clonotype. The chain recombines TRBV11-2 with TRBJ2-5; TRBD2 aligns across 12 bases. From germline, CDR1 is SGHAT and CDR2 FQNNGV. The CDR3 has 17 amino acids. J was trimmed by 4 bases and V by 5 bases; bases with no gene match: 11. The CDR3, as DNA: TGTGCCAGCAGCCCCAGACTAGCGGGAGACCTGAGAGAGACCCAGTACTTC. Translation: CASSPRLAGDLRETQYF.

This clonotype was detected ten times or more. This chain uses TRBV7-8 with TRBJ2-2; no reliable D call. The CDR3 has 15 residues. V gave up 1 base and J gave up 4 bases, with 10 bases separating them. Germline assignment: CDR1 SGHVS and CDR2 FQNEAQ. The DNA of the CDR3 is TGTGCCAGCAGCTTAGTAATGGTACCCACCGGGGAGCTGTTTTTT. Amino acid sequence: CASSLVMVPTGELFF.

This clonotype was seen ten or more times. The chain is built from TRBV12-3 or TRBV12-4 and TRBJ2-5; no clear D gene. The CDR3 extends over 16 amino acids. Deletions cut 4 bases from V and 1 base from J, with 16 bases between. The CDR3 bases are TGTGCCAGCAGTTCCCCCACCCCCAATGTCCAAGAGACCCAGTACTTC. Translation gives CASSSPTPNVQETQYF.

This clonotype has a count of ten or more. CDR3 loop: CASSPDRGWEQYF. CDR3 in DNA: TGCGCCAGCAGCCCCGACAGGGGGTGGGAGCAGTACTTC. The rearrangement links TRBV4-3 to TRBJ2-7; 9 bases align to TRBD1. Germline CDR1 LGHNA, CDR2 YSLEER. Trimming cost V 4 bases and J 7 bases; bases outside gene matches: 5. The CDR3 loop spans 13 amino acids.

This chain uses TRBV20-1 with TRBJ1-4; 7 nucleotides align to TRBD1. The CDR3 has 13 amino acids. Germline V gene lookup returns CDR1 DFQATT and CDR2 SNEGSKA (reference sequence). V was pared by 5 bases and J by 8 bases, with 8 bases of the junction left unmatched. CDR3 sequence: CSAGPRQGEKLFF. As DNA, the CDR3 is TGCAGTGCTGGACCGAGACAGGGAGAAAAACTGTTTTTT.

This rearrangement joins TRBV9 to TRBJ2-1; 8 nucleotides match TRBD1. The CDR3 spans 13 residues. Germline V CDR1 and CDR2: SGDLS, YYNGEE. With V trimmed by 4 bases and J by 10 bases, 7 bases remained unmatched. The CDR3: CASSLGQGWEQFF. Here the CDR3 DNA reads TGTGCCAGCAGCCTCGGACAGGGTTGGGAGCAGTTCTTC.

This clonotype was counted many times. The V and J genes are TRBV6-5 and TRBJ2-7; 7 bases map to TRBD2. The CDR3 consists of 14 residues. Trimming cost V 4 bases and J 4 bases; bases outside gene matches: 7. Germline V CDR1 and CDR2: MNHEY, SVGAGI. This CDR3 reads CASSSSGAGYEQYF. CDR3 nucleotides: TGTGCCAGCAGTTCCAGCGGGGCCGGGTACGAGCAGTACTTC.

Ten or more counts support this clonotype. The chain links TRBV28 to TRBJ2-3, with 10 bases matching TRBD1. Germline trimming cut 5 bases from V and 1 base from J; bases unmatched to any gene: 3. Germline loops: CDR1 MDHEN, CDR2 SYDVKM. This CDR3 has 15 residues. CDR3 bases: TGTGCCAGCAGTGCAGACAGGGGGCGCACAGATACGCAGTATTTT. Residues: CASSADRGRTDTQYF.

This clonotype has a count of ten or more. This chain connects TRBV9 to TRBJ2-7, with D unresolved. V lost 1 base and J 3 bases, leaving 8 bases between the germline ends. CDR3 length equals 13 residues. Germline V gives CDR1 SGDLS, CDR2 YYNGEE. This CDR3 reads CASSVSSGYEQYF. The CDR3 DNA follows: TGTGCCAGCAGCGTATCTAGTGGCTACGAGCAGTACTTC.

The rearrangement links TRBV6-5 to TRBJ2-7; possibly TRBD1 for D (6 bases). V was clipped by 2 bases and J by 3 bases, with 8 bases between them. Germline CDR1 is MNHEY and CDR2 is SVGAGI. The CDR3 sequence is 13 residues long. The DNA for the CDR3 is TGTGCCAGCAGTTACATGACAGGCTACGAGCAGTACTTC. Encoded protein: CASSYMTGYEQYF.

Note on this clonotype: One end of the junction does not line up with germline, which may come from a read error. The rearrangement links TRBV4-1 to TRBJ1-5; 7 bases fit TRBD1. This CDR3 is built from 16 residues. In germline, CDR1 is MGHRA, CDR2 YSYEKL. CDR3 sequence: CASSPGVQGGNQPQHF. Here the CDR3 DNA reads TGTGCCAGCAGCCCCGGGGTCCAGGGGGGCAATCAGCCCCAGCATTTT.

This rearrangement joins TRBV2 to TRBJ1-4; tentative D call: TRBD1 (6 bases). Looked up from germline, CDR1 is SNHLY and CDR2 is FYNNEI. V was pared by 6 bases and J by 0 bases, with 11 bases between. The CDR3 consists of 15 residues. CDR3 nucleotide sequence: TGTGCCAGCAGGCTTCAGGGGTCAACTAATGAAAAACTGTTTTTT. Protein sequence: CASRLQGSTNEKLFF.

The chain has TRBV6-2 or TRBV6-3 and TRBJ2-4; no firm D call. Looked up from germline, CDR1 is MNHEY and CDR2 is SVGEGT. This CDR3 is 14 amino acids long. Trimming cost V 5 bases and J 8 bases, with 16 bases left between them. The CDR3 DNA sequence: TGTGCCAGCAGTATCGACCCGGGCGAGGACATTCAGTACTTC. Its protein is CASSIDPGEDIQYF.

This clonotype was found a few times. This chain connects TRBV6-1 to TRBJ2-7; no clear D gene. CDR1 is MNHNS, CDR2 SASEGT, per germline. Deletions cut 6 bases from V and 4 bases from J, with 13 bases between. The CDR3 has 13 residues. In DNA form, the CDR3 reads TGTGCCAGCAGAGGCGGTAATCGGTACGAGCAGTACTTC. Translated, it gives CASRGGNRYEQYF.

V usage is TRBV7-2 and J usage is TRBJ2-7, with 7 nucleotides matching TRBD1. CDR1 and CDR2 (germline): SGHTA, FQGNSA. This CDR3 spans 14 amino acids. V lost 5 bases and J lost 3; bases outside the gene matches: 7. The CDR3: CASSGSRTGYEQYF. CDR3 sequence (DNA): TGTGCCAGCAGCGGCAGCCGGACAGGCTACGAGCAGTACTTC.

There are many counts of this clonotype. The J gene is TRBJ2-7, the V gene TRBV5-1, with D perhaps being TRBD1 or TRBD2 (5 bases each). The CDR3 consists of 12 residues. CDR1 SGHRS and CDR2 YFSETQ come from the germline V gene. V was shortened by 2 bases and J by 12 bases, with 15 bases between the two germline ends. The CDR3: CASSFERGPSYF. The CDR3 nucleotides are TGCGCCAGCAGCTTCGAAAGGGGACCCTCGTACTTC.

A few counts support this clonotype. This chain joins TRBV24-1 and TRBJ2-2; 10 bases match TRBD2. V was pared by 8 bases and J by 5 bases, with 1 base of the junction left unmatched. The germline gives CDR1 KGHDR, CDR2 SFDVKD. This CDR3 spans 13 amino acids. This CDR3 is CATKTSGTGELFF. The CDR3 DNA sequence: TGTGCCACCAAGACTAGCGGGACCGGGGAGCTGTTTTTT.

About this clonotype: A much larger clone lies one base from this, so it may be a read error. The J gene is TRBJ2-5, the V gene TRBV7-2, with D unresolved. The CDR3 spans 15 residues. Germline loops: CDR1 SGHTA, CDR2 FQGNSA. V was shortened by 4 bases and J by 0 bases, with 12 bases between the two germline ends. This chain's CDR3 is CASSSLVGNQETQYF. CDR3 nucleotide sequence: TGTGCCAGCAGCTCCTTAGTGGGAAACCAAGAGACCCAGTACTTC. The variable domain in full, completed from reference TRBV7-2 and TRBJ2-5, reads GAGVSQSPSNKVTEKGKDVELRCDPISGHTALYWYRQSLGQGLEFLIYFQGNSAPDKSGLPSDRFSAERTGGSVSTLTIQRTQQEDSAVYLCASSSLVGNQETQYFGPGTRLLVL.

This clonotype was counted at least ten times. The genes are TRBV20-1 and TRBJ2-1; 11 bases agree with TRBD2. The CDR3 has 15 residues. The V and J ends lost 1 base and 5 bases, in that order; junction bases with no gene match: 4. CDR1 is DFQATT and CDR2 is SNEGSKA in the germline V gene (reference sequence). The CDR3 nucleotides read TGCAGTGCTAGAGGACTAGCGGGACCCAACAATGAGCAGTTCTTC. It specifies CSARGLAGPNNEQFF.

This clonotype was recorded a few times. The V gene is TRBV30, the J gene TRBJ1-2, with D unclear. The V gene's germline CDR1 is GTSNPN and CDR2 SVGIG (reference sequence). Trimming shortened V by 1 base and J by 8 bases, and 5 bases separated the two germline ends. The CDR3 sequence is 10 residues long. The chain's CDR3 is CAWSGVGYTF. CDR3 nucleotide sequence: TGTGCCTGGAGTGGTGTGGGCTACACCTTC.